This T cell receptor (beta chain) comes out of a study of beta chain features in type 1 diabetes. Study-level background: Researchers looked at roughly 110 million sorted cells across all samples.

The CDR3 length is 18 residues. The germline V gene has CDR1 PRHDT and CDR2 FYEKMQ (reference sequence). The J segment lost 1 base and the V segment lost 6 bases, leaving 10 bases of the junction unmatched. Only a few counts were recorded for this clone. CD45RO/CCR7/CD25/CD127/CD95/CD27 separated CD4+ naive, central memory, regulatory and stem cell-like memory cells by sorting. Expressed TCRB transcripts were sequenced because the entire RNA isolate underwent reverse transcription. Clones were read by immunoSEQ multiplex PCR, and TCRdb kept only the in-frame ones, dropping some. This sample has about 220,000 clones, with roughly a tenth found just once.

This clonotype was sampled from a man younger than 30 in good health. The chain carries TRBV13 and TRBJ2-6, with TRBD1 matching over 9 bases. The source material was central memory CD4+ T cells from blood. DNA for the CDR3: TGTGCCAGCAGTCCATACAGGGGGCGGACGTCTGGGGCCAACGTCCTGACTTTC. This translates into CASSPYRGRTSGANVLTF. Full variable domain (missing parts from reference TRBV13 and TRBJ2-6): AAGVIQSPRHLIKEKRETATLKCYPIPRHDTVYWYQQGPGQDPQFLISFYEKMQSDKGSIPDRFSAQQFSDYHSELNMSSLELGDSALYFCASSPYRGRTSGANVLTFGAGSRLTVL.